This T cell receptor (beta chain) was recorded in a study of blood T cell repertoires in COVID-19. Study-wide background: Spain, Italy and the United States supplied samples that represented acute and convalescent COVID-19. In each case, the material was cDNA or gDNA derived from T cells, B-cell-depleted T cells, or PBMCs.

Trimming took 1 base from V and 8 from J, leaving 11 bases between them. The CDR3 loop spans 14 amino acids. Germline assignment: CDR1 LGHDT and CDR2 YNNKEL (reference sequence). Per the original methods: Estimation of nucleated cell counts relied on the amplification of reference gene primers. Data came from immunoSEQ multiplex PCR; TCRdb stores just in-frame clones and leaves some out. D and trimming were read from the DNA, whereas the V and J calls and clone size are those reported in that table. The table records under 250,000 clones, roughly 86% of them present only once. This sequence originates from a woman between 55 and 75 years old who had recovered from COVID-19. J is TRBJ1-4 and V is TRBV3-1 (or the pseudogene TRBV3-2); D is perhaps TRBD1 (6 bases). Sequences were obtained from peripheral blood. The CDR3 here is CASSQVGQLEKLFF. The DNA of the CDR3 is TGTGCCAGCAGCCAAGTTGGACAGCTGGAAAAACTGTTTTTT.